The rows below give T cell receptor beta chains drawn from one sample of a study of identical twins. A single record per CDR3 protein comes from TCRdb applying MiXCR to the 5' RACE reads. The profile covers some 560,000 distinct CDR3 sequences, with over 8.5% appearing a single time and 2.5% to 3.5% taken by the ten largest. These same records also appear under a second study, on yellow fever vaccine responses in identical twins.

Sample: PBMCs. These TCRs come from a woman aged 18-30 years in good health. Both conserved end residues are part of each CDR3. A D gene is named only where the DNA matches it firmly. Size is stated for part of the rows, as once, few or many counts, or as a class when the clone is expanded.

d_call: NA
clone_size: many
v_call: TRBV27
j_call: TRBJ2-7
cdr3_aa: CASSLQNHYEQYF
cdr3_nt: TGTGCCAGCAGTTTACAGAACCACTACGAGCAGTACTTC

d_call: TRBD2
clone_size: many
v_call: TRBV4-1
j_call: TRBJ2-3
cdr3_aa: CASGKIAGITRGDTQYF
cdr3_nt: TGCGCCAGCGGAAAAATAGCGGGAATTACGCGTGGAGATACGCAGTATTTT

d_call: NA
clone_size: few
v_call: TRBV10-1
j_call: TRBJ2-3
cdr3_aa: CASSSAHGEIDTQYF
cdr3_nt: TGCGCCAGCAGTTCCGCTCACGGGGAGATAGATACGCAGTATTTT

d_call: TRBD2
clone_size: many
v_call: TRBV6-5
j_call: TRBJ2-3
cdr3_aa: CASSYFTPRLAVFGDTQYF
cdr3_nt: TGTGCCAGCAGTTACTTTACACCTCGACTAGCGGTCTTCGGAGATACGCAGTATTTT

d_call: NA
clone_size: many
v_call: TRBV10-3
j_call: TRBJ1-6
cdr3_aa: CAPELQGNSPLHF
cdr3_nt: TGTGCCCCCGAACTACAGGGAAATTCACCCCTCCACTTT

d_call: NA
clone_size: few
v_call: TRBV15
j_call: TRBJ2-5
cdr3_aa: CATSRDWGMETQYF
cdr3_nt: TGTGCCACCAGCAGAGATTGGGGGATGGAGACCCAGTACTTC

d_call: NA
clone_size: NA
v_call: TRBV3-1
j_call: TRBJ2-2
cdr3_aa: CASSHSGDAGELFF
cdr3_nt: TGTGCCAGCAGCCACTCAGGGGACGCCGGGGAGCTGTTTTTT

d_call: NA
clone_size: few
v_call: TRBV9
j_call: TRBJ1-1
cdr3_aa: CASGEGGDTEAFF
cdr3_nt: TGTGCCAGCGGGGAGGGCGGGGACACTGAAGCTTTCTTT

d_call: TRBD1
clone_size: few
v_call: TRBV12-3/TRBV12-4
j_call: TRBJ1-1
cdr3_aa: CASSSTGASEAFF
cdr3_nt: TGTGCCAGCAGCTCAACAGGGGCATCTGAAGCTTTCTTT

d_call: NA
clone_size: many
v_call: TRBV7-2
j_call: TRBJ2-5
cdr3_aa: CASSTRETQYF
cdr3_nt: TGTGCCAGCAGTACCAGGGAGACCCAGTACTTC

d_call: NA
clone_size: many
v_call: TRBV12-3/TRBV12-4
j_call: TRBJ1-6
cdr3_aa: CASSPSPGGLTPLHF
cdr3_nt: TGTGCCAGCAGCCCGAGTCCCGGGGGATTGACACCCCTCCACTTT

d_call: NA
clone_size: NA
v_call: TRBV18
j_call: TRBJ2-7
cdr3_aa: CASSVTSFDEQYF
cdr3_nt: TGTGCCAGCTCAGTAACTAGTTTCGACGAGCAGTACTTC

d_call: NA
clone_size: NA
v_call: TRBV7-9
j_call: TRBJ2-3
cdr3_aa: CASSFSFGGSSTDTQYF
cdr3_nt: TGTGCCAGCAGCTTTAGCTTCGGGGGCAGTAGCACAGATACGCAGTATTTT

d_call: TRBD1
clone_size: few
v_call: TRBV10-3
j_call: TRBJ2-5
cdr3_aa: CAISDPDRGETQYF
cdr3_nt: TGTGCCATCAGTGACCCAGACAGGGGGGAGACCCAGTACTTC

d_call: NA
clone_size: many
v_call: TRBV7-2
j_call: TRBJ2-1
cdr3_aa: CASSSGLGVDNEQFF
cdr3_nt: TGTGCCAGCAGCTCTGGACTGGGGGTTGACAATGAGCAGTTCTTC

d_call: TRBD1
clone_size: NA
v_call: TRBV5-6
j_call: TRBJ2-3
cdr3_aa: CASSEDPDRVTDTQYF
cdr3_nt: TGTGCCAGCAGCGAAGACCCGGACAGGGTCACAGATACGCAGTATTTT

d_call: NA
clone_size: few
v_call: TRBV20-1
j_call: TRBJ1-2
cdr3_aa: CSAVHNGGEGYTF
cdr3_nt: TGCAGTGCTGTGCACAACGGGGGCGAGGGCTACACCTTC

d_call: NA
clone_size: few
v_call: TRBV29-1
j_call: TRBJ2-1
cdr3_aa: CSVDEFGEQFF
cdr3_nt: TGCAGCGTTGATGAGTTCGGTGAGCAGTTCTTC

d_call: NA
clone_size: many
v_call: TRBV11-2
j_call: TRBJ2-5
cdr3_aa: CASSVGRPKNETQYF
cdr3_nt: TGTGCCAGCAGCGTCGGAAGGCCAAAGAATGAGACCCAGTACTTC

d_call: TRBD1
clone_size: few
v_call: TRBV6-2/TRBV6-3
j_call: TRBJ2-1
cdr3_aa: CASSYNDRGSNEQFF
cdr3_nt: TGTGCCAGCAGTTACAACGACAGGGGTTCCAATGAGCAGTTCTTC

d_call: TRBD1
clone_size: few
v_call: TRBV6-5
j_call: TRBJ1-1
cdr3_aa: CASSYSTGAEAFF
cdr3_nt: TGTGCCAGCAGTTACTCGACAGGGGCTGAAGCTTTCTTT

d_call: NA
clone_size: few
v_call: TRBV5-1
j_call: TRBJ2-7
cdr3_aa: CASSPDTRNYEQYF
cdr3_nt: TGCGCCAGCAGCCCGGACACTAGAAATTACGAGCAGTACTTC

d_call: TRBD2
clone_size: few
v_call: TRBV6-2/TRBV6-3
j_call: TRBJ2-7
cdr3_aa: CASRWTSGSSYEQYF
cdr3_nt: TGTGCCAGCAGATGGACTAGCGGAAGCTCCTACGAGCAGTACTTC

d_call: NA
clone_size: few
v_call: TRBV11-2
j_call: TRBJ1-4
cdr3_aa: CASSPGYKLFF
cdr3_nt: TGTGCCAGCAGCCCGGGGTATAAACTGTTTTTT

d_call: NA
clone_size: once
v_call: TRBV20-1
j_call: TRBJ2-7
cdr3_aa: CSAEPPARYEQYF
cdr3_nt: TGCAGTGCAGAACCCCCGGCACGCTACGAGCAGTACTTC

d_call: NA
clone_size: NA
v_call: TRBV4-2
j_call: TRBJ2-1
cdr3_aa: CASSQGQSLSYNEQFF
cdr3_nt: TGTGCCAGCAGCCAAGGACAGTCACTATCCTACAATGAGCAGTTCTTC

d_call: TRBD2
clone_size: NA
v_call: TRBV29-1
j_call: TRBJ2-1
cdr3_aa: CSVRLAGGENEQFF
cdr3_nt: TGCAGCGTCCGACTAGCGGGAGGGGAAAATGAGCAGTTCTTC

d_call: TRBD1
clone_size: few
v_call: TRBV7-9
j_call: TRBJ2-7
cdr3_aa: CASSLADRGPYEQYF
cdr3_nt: TGTGCCAGCAGCTTAGCAGACAGGGGGCCCTACGAGCAGTACTTC

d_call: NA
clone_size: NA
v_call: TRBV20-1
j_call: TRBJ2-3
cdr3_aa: CSAPRLGTQYF
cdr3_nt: TGCAGTGCCCCCCGGCTGGGTACGCAGTATTTT

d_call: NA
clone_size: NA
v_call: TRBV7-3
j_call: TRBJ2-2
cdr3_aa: CASSSGGHNTGELFF
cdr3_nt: TGTGCCAGCAGCTCGGGGGGACACAACACCGGGGAGCTGTTTTTT

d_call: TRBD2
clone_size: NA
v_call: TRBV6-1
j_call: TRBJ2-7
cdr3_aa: CASKLAGVGHEQYF
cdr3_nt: TGTGCCAGCAAGCTAGCGGGGGTGGGCCACGAGCAGTACTTC

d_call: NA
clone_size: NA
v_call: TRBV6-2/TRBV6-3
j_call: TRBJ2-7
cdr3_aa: CASSQQNKNYEQYF
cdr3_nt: TGTGCCAGCAGCCAACAAAATAAAAACTACGAGCAGTACTTC

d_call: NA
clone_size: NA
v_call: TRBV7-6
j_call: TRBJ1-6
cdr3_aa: CASSWGRQYNSPLHF
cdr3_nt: TGTGCCAGCAGCTGGGGGCGGCAATATAATTCACCCCTCCACTTT

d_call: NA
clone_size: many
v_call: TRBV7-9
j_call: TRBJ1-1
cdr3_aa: CASSQGPDTEAFF
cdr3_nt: TGTGCCAGCAGCCAGGGGCCGGACACTGAAGCTTTCTTT

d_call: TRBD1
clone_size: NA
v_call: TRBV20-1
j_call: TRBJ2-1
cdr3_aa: CSALTLDRGINEQFF
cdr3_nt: TGCAGTGCTCTTACTCTGGACAGGGGAATCAATGAGCAGTTCTTC

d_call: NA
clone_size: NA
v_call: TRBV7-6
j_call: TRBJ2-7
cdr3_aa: CASSEGSTYEQYF
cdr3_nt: TGTGCCAGCAGCGAAGGGTCGACCTACGAGCAGTACTTC

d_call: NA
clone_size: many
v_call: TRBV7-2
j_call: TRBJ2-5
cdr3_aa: CASSYSGFQETQYF
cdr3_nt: TGTGCCAGCAGCTACTCAGGGTTCCAAGAGACCCAGTACTTC

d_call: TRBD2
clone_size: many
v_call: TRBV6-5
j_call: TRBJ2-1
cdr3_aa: CASSYSRLASYNEQFF
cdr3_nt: TGTGCCAGCAGTTACTCGAGACTAGCGTCCTACAATGAGCAGTTCTTC

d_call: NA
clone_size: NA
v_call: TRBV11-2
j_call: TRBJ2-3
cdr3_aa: CASSLGSRGRPTDTQYF
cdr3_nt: TGTGCCAGCAGCTTAGGAAGCCGTGGGAGGCCCACAGATACGCAGTATTTT

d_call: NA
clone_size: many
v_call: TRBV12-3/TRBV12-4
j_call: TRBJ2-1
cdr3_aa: CASSIGGPTYNEQFF
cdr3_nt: TGTGCCAGCAGTATAGGAGGGCCTACGTACAATGAGCAGTTCTTC

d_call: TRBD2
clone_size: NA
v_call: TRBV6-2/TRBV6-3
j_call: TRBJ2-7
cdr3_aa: CASSMGGEQYF
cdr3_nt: TGTGCCAGCAGCATGGGGGGGGAGCAGTACTTC

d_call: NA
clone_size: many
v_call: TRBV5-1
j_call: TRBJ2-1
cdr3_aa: CASSSYKSSYNEQFF
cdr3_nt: TGCGCCAGCAGCTCCTACAAGAGCTCCTACAATGAGCAGTTCTTC

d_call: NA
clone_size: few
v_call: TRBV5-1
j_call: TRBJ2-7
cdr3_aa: CASSLLSGLGRSDEQYF
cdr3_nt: TGCGCCAGCAGCTTGTTGAGTGGACTGGGGCGTAGCGACGAGCAGTACTTC

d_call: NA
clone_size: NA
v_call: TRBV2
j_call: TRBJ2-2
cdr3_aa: CASNYVGATGELFF
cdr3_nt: TGTGCCAGCAACTATGTTGGGGCCACCGGGGAGCTGTTTTTT

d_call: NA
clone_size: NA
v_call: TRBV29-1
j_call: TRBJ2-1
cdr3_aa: CSADWDNEQFF
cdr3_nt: TGCAGCGCGGACTGGGACAATGAGCAGTTCTTC

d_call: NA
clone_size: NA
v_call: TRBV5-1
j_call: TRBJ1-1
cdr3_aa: CASSLEGGPNTEAFF
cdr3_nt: TGCGCCAGCAGCTTGGAGGGGGGGCCCAACACTGAAGCTTTCTTT

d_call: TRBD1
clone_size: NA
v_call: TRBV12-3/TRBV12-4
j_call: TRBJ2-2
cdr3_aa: CASILTGGNTGELFF
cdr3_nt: TGTGCCAGCATCTTGACAGGGGGAAACACCGGGGAGCTGTTTTTT

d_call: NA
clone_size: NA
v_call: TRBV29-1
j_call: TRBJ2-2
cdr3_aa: CSVGQLNTGELFF
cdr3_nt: TGCAGCGTTGGGCAGCTTAACACCGGGGAGCTGTTTTTT

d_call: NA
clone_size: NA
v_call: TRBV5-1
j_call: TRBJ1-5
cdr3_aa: CASSPLWGGNQPQHF
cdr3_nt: TGCGCCAGCAGCCCTCTCTGGGGCGGCAATCAGCCCCAGCATTTT

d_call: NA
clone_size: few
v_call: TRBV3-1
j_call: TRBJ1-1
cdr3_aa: CASSRIQPNTEAFF
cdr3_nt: TGTGCCAGCAGCCGAATACAGCCGAACACTGAAGCTTTCTTT

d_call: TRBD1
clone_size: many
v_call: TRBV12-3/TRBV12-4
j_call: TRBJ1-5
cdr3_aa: CASSSTGEWNQPQHF
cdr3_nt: TGTGCCAGCAGTTCGACAGGGGAGTGGAATCAGCCCCAGCATTTT